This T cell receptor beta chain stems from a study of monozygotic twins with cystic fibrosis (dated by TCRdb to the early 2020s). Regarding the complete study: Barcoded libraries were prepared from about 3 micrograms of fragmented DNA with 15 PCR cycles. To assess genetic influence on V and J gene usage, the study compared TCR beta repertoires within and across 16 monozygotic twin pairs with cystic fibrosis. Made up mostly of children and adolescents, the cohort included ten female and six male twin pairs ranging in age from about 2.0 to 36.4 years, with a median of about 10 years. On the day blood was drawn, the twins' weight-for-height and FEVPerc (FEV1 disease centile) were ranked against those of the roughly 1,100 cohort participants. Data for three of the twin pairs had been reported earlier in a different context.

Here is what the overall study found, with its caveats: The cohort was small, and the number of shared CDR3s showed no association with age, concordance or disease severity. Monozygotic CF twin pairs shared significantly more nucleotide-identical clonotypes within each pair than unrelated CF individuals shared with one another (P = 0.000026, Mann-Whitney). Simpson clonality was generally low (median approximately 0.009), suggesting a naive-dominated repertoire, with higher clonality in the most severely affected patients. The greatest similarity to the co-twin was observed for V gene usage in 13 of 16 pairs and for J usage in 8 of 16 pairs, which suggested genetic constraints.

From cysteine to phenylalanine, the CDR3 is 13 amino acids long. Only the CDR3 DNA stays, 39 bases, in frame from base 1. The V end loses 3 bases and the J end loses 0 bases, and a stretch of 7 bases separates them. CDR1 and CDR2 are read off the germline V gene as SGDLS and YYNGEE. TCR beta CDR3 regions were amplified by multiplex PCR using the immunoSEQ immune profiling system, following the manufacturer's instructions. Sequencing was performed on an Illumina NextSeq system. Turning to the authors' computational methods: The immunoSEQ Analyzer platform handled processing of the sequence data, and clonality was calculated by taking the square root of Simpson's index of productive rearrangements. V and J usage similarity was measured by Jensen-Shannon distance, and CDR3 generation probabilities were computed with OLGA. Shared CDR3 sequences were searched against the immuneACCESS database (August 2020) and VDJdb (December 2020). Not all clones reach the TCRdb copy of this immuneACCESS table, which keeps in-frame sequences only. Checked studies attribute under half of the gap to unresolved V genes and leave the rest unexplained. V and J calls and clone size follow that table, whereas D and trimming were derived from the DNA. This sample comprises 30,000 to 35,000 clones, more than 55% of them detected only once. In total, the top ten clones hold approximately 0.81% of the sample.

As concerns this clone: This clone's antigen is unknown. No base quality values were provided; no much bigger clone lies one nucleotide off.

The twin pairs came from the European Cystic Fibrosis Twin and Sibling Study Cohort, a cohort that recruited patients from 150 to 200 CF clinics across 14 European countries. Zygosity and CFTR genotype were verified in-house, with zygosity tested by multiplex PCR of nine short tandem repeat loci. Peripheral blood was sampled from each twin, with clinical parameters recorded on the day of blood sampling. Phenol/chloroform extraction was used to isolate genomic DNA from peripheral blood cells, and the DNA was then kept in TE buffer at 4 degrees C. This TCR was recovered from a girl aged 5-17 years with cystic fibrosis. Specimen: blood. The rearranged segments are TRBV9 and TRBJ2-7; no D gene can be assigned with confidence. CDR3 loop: CASSASNSYEQYF. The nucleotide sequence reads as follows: TGTGCCAGCAGCGCCTCAAACTCCTACGAGCAGTACTTC.